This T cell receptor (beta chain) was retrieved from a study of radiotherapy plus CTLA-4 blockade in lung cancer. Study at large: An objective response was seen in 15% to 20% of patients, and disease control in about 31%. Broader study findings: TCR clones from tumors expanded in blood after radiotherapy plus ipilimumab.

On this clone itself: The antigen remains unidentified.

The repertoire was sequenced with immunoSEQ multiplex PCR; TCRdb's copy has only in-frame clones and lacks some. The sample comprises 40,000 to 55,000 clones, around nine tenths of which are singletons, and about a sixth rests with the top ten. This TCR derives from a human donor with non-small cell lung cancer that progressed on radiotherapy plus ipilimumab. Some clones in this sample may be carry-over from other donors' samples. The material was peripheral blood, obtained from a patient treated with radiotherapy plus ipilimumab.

The CDR3 DNA is TGCGCCAGCACCCAAGCGGGGGGGCGTGATACGCAGTATTTT. As protein: CASTQAGGRDTQYF. The chain joins TRBV5-1 to TRBJ2-3; 10 bases line up with TRBD2. V lost 6 bases and J lost 6; bases outside the gene matches: 7. Germline V CDR1 and CDR2: SGHRS, YFSETQ. The CDR3 is 14 residues long. Looking up the rest from reference TRBV5-1 and TRBJ2-3 gives the full variable domain: KAGVTQTPRYLIKTRGQQVTLSCSPISGHRSVSWYQQTPGQGLQFLFEYFSETQRNKGNFPGRFSGRQFSNSRSEMNVSTLELGDSALYLCASTQAGGRDTQYFGPGTRLTVL.